These T cell receptor beta chains were read from a single sample in a study of control samples from healthy donors and cancer patients. Clones were sequenced by immunoSEQ multiplex PCR, and TCRdb holds only the in-frame ones, with some missing. The repertoire holds about 51,000 clones, approximately 89% seen once, with roughly 1.4% in the top ten. Sequencing used PBMCs. Source of these receptors: a man aged 35-49 years with colorectal cancer. The conserved cysteine and the conserved F or W are not part of the CDR3 here. Each record gives: V gene, D gene, CDR3 protein. D genes are given only for firm matches.

>TRBV18|TRBD2
ASSPPGLAGDEQF
>TRBV7-8|TRBD1
ASSFPTTGTASLEQY
>TRBV19|NA
ASSIDLGGLLNEQF
>TRBV6-2/TRBV6-3|NA
ASSLGLPYNSPLH
>TRBV3-1/TRBV3-2|NA
ASSQVTAGELF
>TRBV6-2/TRBV6-3|TRBD1
ASSSIRQGSGYGYT
>TRBV28|NA
ASSSGKTIDNEQF
>TRBV7-7|NA
ASSPLGSNTGELF
>TRBV10-1|NA
ASSESWRLMGNQPQH
>TRBV24-1|NA
ATSEPGQNSPLH
>TRBV28|NA
ASSLLDLSYEQY
>TRBV7-2|TRBD1
ASSSWTGATFGNTIY
>TRBV28|NA
ASRGRLDTEAF
>TRBV18|TRBD2
ASSPFGTSGVTGELF
>TRBV7-7|TRBD1
ASSLDRAETQY